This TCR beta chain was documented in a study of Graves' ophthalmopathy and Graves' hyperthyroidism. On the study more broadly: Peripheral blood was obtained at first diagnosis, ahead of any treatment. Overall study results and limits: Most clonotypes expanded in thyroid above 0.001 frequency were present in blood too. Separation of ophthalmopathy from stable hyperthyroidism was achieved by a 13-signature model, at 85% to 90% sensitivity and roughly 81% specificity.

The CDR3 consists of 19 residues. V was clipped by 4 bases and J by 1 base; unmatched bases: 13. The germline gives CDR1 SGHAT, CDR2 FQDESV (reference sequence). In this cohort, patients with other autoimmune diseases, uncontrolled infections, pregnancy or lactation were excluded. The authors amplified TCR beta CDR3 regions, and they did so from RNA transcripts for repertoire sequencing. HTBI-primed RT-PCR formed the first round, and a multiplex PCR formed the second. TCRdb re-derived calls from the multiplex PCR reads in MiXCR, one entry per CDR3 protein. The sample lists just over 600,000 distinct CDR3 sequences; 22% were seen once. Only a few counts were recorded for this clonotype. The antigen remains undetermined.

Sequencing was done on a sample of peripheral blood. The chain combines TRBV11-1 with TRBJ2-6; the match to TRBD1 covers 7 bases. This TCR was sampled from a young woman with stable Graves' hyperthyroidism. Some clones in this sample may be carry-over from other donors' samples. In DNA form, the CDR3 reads TGTGCCAGCAGCTCCGAAGGGGGCTTTCATCCATCTGGGGCCAACGTCCTGACTTTC. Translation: CASSSEGGFHPSGANVLTF. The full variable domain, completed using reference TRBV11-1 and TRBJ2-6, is EAEVAQSPRYKITEKSQAVAFWCDPISGHATLYWYRQILGQGPELLVQFQDESVVDDSQLPKDRFSAERLKGVDSTLKIQPAELGDSAMYLCASSSEGGFHPSGANVLTFGAGSRLTVL.